Presented here are 5 T cell receptor beta chains from one specimen sequenced in a study of OX40 agonist ivuxolimab in advanced cancers. Only in-frame clones appear in the TCRdb table, and some are missing; sequencing was by immunoSEQ multiplex PCR. This sample has 97,000 or so clones, with around 90% found just once. This specimen was CD4+ or CD8+ T cells sorted from blood, taken in a trial of the OX40 agonist ivuxolimab. These receptor sequences come from an adult with an advanced solid tumor such as melanoma, head and neck, liver or kidney cancer.

This sequence joins TRBV4-2 and TRBJ1-5; 10 bases match TRBD1. The CDR3 contains 18 residues. Germline V gene data show CDR1 as LGHNA and CDR2 as YNFKEQ. V gave up 8 bases and J gave up 2 bases; unmatched junction bases: 15. This CDR3 is CASGRDFTGTGGNQPQHF. The CDR3 coding sequence is TGTGCCAGCGGCCGAGACTTTACCGGGACAGGGGGCAATCAGCCCCAGCATTTT.

This chain's CDR3 is CASSIGRGLSGANVLTF. CDR3 bases: TGTGCCAGTAGTATCGGCAGGGGGCTGTCTGGGGCCAACGTCCTGACTTTC. The V gene is TRBV19, the J gene TRBJ2-6, with 8 positions matching TRBD1. This CDR3 is 17 amino acids long. The junction had 5 bases not matched to a gene; V was cut back by 3 bases and J by 1 base. CDR1 LNHDA and CDR2 SQIVND come from the germline V gene (reference sequence). Based on the CDR3 plus reference TRBV19 and TRBJ2-6, the full variable domain is DGGITQSPKYLFRKEGQNVTLSCEQNLNHDAMYWYRQDPGQGLRLIYYSQIVNDFQKGDIAEGYSVSREKKESFPLTVTSAQKNPTAFYLCASSIGRGLSGANVLTFGAGSRLTVL.

This chain links TRBV9 with TRBJ1-3, with 12 bases lining up with TRBD1. V was pared by 0 bases and J by 2 bases, with 6 bases of the junction left unmatched. The germline V gene has CDR1 SGDLS and CDR2 YYNGEE. This CDR3 region has 18 residues. The CDR3 region is CASSVAGDRGLAGNTIYF. The DNA for the CDR3 is TGTGCCAGCAGCGTAGCAGGGGACAGGGGGCTTGCTGGAAACACCATATATTTT.

This chain joins TRBV6-5 and TRBJ2-1; D remains unclear. CDR1 MNHEY and CDR2 SVGAGI come from the germline V gene. V was trimmed by 2 bases and J by 11 bases, leaving 10 bases between them. This CDR3 contains 12 residues. CDR3 amino acids: CASSYLGRKQFF. DNA of the CDR3: TGTGCCAGCAGTTACCTTGGGCGAAAGCAGTTCTTC.

The CDR3 loop is CATSRDSGTGETQYF. The CDR3 DNA is TGTGCCACCAGCAGAGATTCGGGAACGGGGGAGACCCAGTACTTC. The chain couples TRBV15 to TRBJ2-5, with D perhaps matching TRBD2 (5 bases). Trimming shortened V by 0 bases and J by 5 bases, and 13 bases separated the two germline ends. CDR1 and CDR2 from the germline V gene are LNHNV and YYDKDF (reference sequence). The CDR3 runs to 15 residues.